A single sample is the source of the 5 T cell receptor beta chains below, sequenced in a study of blood T cell repertoires in COVID-19 (dated by TCRdb to 2018 to 2020). Library method: the immunoSEQ multiplex PCR assay. The table comes from immuneACCESS by way of TCRdb, which keeps in-frame sequences with V and J called. Part of the clones is missing from these tables; in studies checked, under half for an unresolved V gene and the rest for unknown reasons. Present in this sample are about 170,000 clones, approximately 86% of which were seen just once. Clones ranked in the top ten supply around 3.5% of the sample. Sequenced sample: peripheral blood. The receptors stem from a man aged 70-80 years with acute or convalescent COVID-19.

The V gene is TRBV4-2, the J gene TRBJ2-7; TRBD2 matches 7 bases. The germline gives CDR1 LGHNA, CDR2 YNFKEQ. The CDR3 has 14 amino acids. V lost 2 bases and J lost 2; bases outside the gene matches: 3. In DNA form, the CDR3 reads TGTGCCAGCAGCCAAAGCGGGGTGACCTACGAGCAGTACTTC. This sequence encodes CASSQSGVTYEQYF.

The gene calls are TRBV4-3 and TRBJ2-2; unclear D gene. The germline gives CDR1 LGHNA, CDR2 YSLEER. The CDR3 totals 16 residues. Trimming pared 0 bases from V and 7 bases from J, leaving 15 bases between. CDR3 in DNA: TGCGCCAGCAGCCAAGAACCCCCAGCCACGGGCGGGGAGCTGTTTTTT. This codes for CASSQEPPATGGELFF.

V gene TRBV21-1 combines with J gene TRBJ1-2; the table calls TRBD1, which could not be checked here. TRBV21-1 is classified as a pseudogene. The CDR3 spans 15 residues. This chain's CDR3 is CASSKKGDRGLGYTF. The CDR3 DNA sequence: TGTGCCAGCAGCAAGAAAGGGGACAGGGGGCTTGGCTACACCTTC.

Comment on this clone: This specimen includes other DNA sequences encoding the same CDR3. V gene TRBV30 combines with J gene TRBJ2-7; D is possibly TRBD2 (5 bases). Trimming removed 5 bases at V and 0 bases at J, with 8 bases between. CDR3 size: 12 residues. Germline V gene lookup returns CDR1 GTSNPN and CDR2 SVGIG (reference sequence). CDR3 coding DNA: TGTGCCTGGGGACTTCGCTCCTACGAGCAGTACTTC. Translation gives CAWGLRSYEQYF.

The chain links TRBV10-1 to TRBJ1-1, with 10 nucleotides matching TRBD1. The V gene end was trimmed by 4 bases and the J gene end by 3 bases; junction bases not matched to a gene: 2. The CDR3 extends over 14 amino acids. Per the germline V gene, CDR1 is WNHNN and CDR2 is SYGVQD (reference sequence). Here the CDR3 DNA reads TGCGCCAGCAGTGGGACAGGGGGGGACACTGAAGCTTTCTTT. Its protein product is CASSGTGGDTEAFF.